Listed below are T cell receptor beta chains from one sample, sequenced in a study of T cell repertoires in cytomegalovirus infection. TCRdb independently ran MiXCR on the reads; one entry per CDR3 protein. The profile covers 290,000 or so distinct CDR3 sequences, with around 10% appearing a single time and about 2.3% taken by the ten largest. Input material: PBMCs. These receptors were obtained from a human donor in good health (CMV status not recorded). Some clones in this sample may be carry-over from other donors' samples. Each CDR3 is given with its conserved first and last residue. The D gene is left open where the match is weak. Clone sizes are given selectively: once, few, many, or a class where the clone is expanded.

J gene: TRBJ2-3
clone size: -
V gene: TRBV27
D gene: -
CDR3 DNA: TGTGCCAGCAGGACGAAGGGATCTTTTTGGGATCATAGCACAGATACGCAGTATTTT
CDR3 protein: CASRTKGSFWDHSTDTQYF

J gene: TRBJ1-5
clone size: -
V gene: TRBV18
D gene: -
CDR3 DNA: TGTGCCAGCTCACCGCTACCGGGACTTCAGCCCCAGCATTTT
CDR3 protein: CASSPLPGLQPQHF

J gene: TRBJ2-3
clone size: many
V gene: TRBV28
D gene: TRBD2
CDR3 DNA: TGTGCCAGCAGCAATTTGAAACTAGCGGGGGTACGAACAGATACGCAGTATTTT
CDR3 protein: CASSNLKLAGVRTDTQYF

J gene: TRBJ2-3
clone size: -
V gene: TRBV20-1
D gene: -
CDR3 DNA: TGCAGTGCTAGGGGGAAGGGCCCAGATACGCAGTATTTT
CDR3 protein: CSARGKGPDTQYF

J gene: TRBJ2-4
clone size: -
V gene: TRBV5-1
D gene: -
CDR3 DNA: TGCGCCAGCAGCTCGGGGAGCATCCAAGCCAAAAACATTCAGTACTTC
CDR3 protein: CASSSGSIQAKNIQYF

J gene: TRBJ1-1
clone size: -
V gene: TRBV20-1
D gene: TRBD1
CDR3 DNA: TGCAGTGCTAGAGTCCAGGGGGCGAGAGTTATGAACACTGAAGCTTTCTTT
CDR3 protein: CSARVQGARVMNTEAFF

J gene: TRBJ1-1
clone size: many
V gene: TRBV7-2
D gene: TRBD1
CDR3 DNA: TGTGCCAGCAGCAACAGGGGCCTCTCTGACGAAGCTTTCTTT
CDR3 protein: CASSNRGLSDEAFF

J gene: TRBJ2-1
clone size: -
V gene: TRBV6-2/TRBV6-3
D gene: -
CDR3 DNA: TGTGCCAGTGCTTTAAACTCCTACAATGAGCAGTTCTTC
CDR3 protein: CASALNSYNEQFF

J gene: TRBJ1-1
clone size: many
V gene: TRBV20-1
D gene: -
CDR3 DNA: TGCAGTGCTAGAGGTCACAGGGTTCAGAACACTGAAGCTTTCTTT
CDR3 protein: CSARGHRVQNTEAFF

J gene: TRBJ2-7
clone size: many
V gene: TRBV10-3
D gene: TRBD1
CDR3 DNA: TGTGCCATCACCCGGGACAGGAACTACGAGCAGTACTTC
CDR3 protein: CAITRDRNYEQYF